This TCR beta chain emerged from a study of post-analysis software for immune sequencing data. Germline CDR1 is SGHRS and CDR2 is YFSETQ. V was cut by 1 base and J by 7 bases, with 12 bases left in between. The CDR3 is 13 amino acids. Tagging with unique molecular identifiers was a feature of the TCR beta cDNA libraries. Input amounts of roughly 0.85 to 11 million T cells were used. These gave around 500,000 cDNA molecules, so each molecule approximated one T cell. TCRdb reanalysed the PCR reads using MiXCR and keeps one entry per CDR3 protein. The sample holds 150,000 to 200,000 distinct CDR3 sequences; 30% to 45% are singletons and the top ten take over 25%. Whole-study findings and limits: When compared against controls, multiple sclerosis patients showed significantly lower normalized Chao1 diversity. Higher frequency in patients than in controls was seen for roughly five TRBV segments, with TRBV5-6, TRBV5-1 and TRBV20-1 among them. F-measure co-clustering was strong for batch-matched samples.

This clonotype was observed at least ten times. Antigen unknown. Sequenced here: blood, sampled after autologous hematopoietic stem cell transplantation. This rearrangement joins TRBV5-1 to TRBJ2-7, with a weak D call TRBD1 (6 bases). The sequence derives from a girl aged 10 to 17 with multiple sclerosis. CDR3 sequence (DNA): TGCGCCAGCAGCTTGATGGCAGGGGATGAGCAGTACTTC. It specifies CASSLMAGDEQYF.